This T cell receptor (beta chain) was documented in a study of blood T cell repertoires in COVID-19. The overall study: The samples span acute and convalescent COVID-19 from the United States, Italy and Spain. The analysed material was cDNA or gDNA that came from T cells, B-cell-depleted T cells, or PBMCs.

Germline CDR1 and CDR2: LNHDA and SQIVND (reference sequence). V shed 4 bases, J shed 4 bases, and the junction held 6 bases outside the gene matches. The CDR3 is 14 residues long. Sequenced by immunoSEQ multiplex PCR; TCRdb stores in-frame clones only, minus some. The data hold about 190,000 clones, with 88% observed a single time. Sequenced sample: peripheral blood. The TCR originated in a human donor in a cohort sampled during active COVID-19. J is TRBJ1-2 and V is TRBV19; 7 bases fit TRBD1. This CDR3 reads CASSTQDRVYGYTF. The CDR3, as DNA: TGTGCCAGTAGTACCCAAGACAGGGTCTATGGCTACACCTTC.